The sequence of this T cell receptor (beta chain) was determined in a study of brain T cells in children with intractable seizures. General study points: Pre- and post-surgery blood differed in depth, so pre-surgery absences may be undersampling.

As to this clone: Antigen specificity is unknown.

The V gene's germline CDR1 is SGDLS and CDR2 YYNGEE. The CDR3 extends over 14 amino acids. Trimming pared 3 bases from V and 5 bases from J, leaving 14 bases between. Indicated time point: blood from clinic visit 5 months post-surgery; TSC patient then seizure free. Sequencing was limited to surgery cases with top T cell transcript signatures in brain tissue. At least one anti-epileptic drug was given before surgery. Clones were read by immunoSEQ multiplex PCR, and TCRdb kept only the in-frame ones, dropping some. The sample has hundreds of thousands of clones, about 93% seen once. Specimen: peripheral blood, collected approximately 5 months after surgery. The rearrangement joins TRBV9 to TRBJ1-1; maybe TRBD1 (6 bases). The TCR was taken from a boy under two years old with tuberous sclerosis and intractable seizures. The CDR3, as DNA: TGTGCCAGCAGCGCCCAGACCGGGACAACTGAAGCTTTCTTT. Translating it yields CASSAQTGTTEAFF. The full variable domain, in which reference TRBV9 and TRBJ1-1 provide the parts outside the CDR3, is DSGVTQTPKHLITATGQRVTLRCSPRSGDLSVYWYQQSLDQGLQFLIQYYNGEERAKGNILERFSAQQFPDLHSELNLSSLELGDSALYFCASSAQTGTTEAFFGQGTRLTVV.